This TCR beta chain was identified during a study of blood T cell repertoires in COVID-19. For the study at large: The United States, Italy and Spain supplied acute and convalescent COVID-19 samples. The cDNA or gDNA used as material had been derived from T cells, B-cell-depleted T cells, or PBMCs.

Method: immunoSEQ multiplex PCR; TCRdb's copy keeps in-frame clones and lacks some. Of some 180,000 clones listed, roughly 84% were seen once; the top ten hold about 7%. Enrolment of Seattle patients took place during active infection, and they were followed longitudinally. V was clipped by 5 bases and J by 4 bases, with 17 bases between them. The V gene's germline CDR1 is ENHRY and CDR2 SYGVKD. The CDR3 is made up of 15 amino acids. The source is a woman between 40 and 55 years old with COVID-19, enrolled during active disease. The J gene is TRBJ1-2, the V gene TRBV10-3; TRBD1 is a possible D gene (5 bases). Sequencing used peripheral blood. The CDR3 sequence is CAISLNRQSRYGYTF. The CDR3 coding sequence is TGTGCCATCAGTCTTAATCGACAGTCCCGCTATGGCTACACCTTC.